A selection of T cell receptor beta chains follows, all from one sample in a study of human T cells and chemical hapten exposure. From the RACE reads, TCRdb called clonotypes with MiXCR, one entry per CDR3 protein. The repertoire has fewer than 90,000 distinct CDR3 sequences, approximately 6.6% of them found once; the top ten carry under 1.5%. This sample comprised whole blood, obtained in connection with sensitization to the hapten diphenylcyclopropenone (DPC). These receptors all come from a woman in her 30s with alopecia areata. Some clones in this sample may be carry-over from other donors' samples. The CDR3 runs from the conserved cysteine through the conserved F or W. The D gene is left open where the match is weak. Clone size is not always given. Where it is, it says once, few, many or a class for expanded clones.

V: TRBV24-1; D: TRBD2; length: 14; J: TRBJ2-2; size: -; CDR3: CATSGAGGTGELFF; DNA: TGTGCCACCAGTGGGGCGGGGGGCACCGGGGAGCTGTTTTTT
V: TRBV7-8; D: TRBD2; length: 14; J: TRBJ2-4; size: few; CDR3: CASSLEAGENIQYF; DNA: TGTGCCAGCAGCTTAGAGGCGGGGGAAAACATTCAGTACTTC
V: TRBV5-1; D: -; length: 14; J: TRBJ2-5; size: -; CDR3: CASSAGLLEETQYF; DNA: TGCGCCAGCAGCGCGGGACTTCTAGAAGAGACCCAGTACTTC
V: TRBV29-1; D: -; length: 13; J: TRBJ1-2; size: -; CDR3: CSVVDTKNYGYTF; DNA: TGCAGCGTTGTGGACACAAAAAACTATGGCTACACCTTC
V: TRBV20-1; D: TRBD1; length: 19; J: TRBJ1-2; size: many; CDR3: CSARGSRDRGRGFDYGYTF; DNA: TGCAGTGCTAGGGGATCTCGGGACAGGGGGCGCGGGTTCGACTATGGCTACACCTTC
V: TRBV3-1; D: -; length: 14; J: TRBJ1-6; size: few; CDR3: CASSQTPRDSPLHF; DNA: TGTGCCAGCAGCCAAACTCCCCGGGATTCACCCCTCCACTTT
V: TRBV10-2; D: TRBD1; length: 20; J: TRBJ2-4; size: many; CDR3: CASLAIPGQVAKEDKNIQYF; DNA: TGCGCCAGCCTCGCCATCCCGGGACAGGTGGCCAAAGAGGACAAAAACATTCAGTACTTC
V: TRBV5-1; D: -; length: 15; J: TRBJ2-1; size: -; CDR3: CASSLGPDTSYEQFF; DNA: TGCGCCAGCAGCTTGGGACCGGACACCTCCTACGAGCAGTTCTTC
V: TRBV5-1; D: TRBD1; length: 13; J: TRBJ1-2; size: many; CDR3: CASSRETGDGYTF; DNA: TGCGCCAGCAGCCGGGAGACAGGGGATGGCTACACCTTC
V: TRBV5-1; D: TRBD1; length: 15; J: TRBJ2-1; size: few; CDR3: CASRDQGATYNEQFF; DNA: TGCGCCAGTAGAGACCAGGGGGCAACCTACAATGAGCAGTTCTTC
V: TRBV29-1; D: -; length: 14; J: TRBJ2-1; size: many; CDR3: CSVEPKVSYNEQFF; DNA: TGCAGCGTTGAACCGAAAGTTTCCTACAATGAGCAGTTCTTC
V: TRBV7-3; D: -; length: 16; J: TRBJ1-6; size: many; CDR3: CASSLTAGQGNSPLHF; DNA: TGTGCCAGCAGCTTAACGGCGGGGCAGGGTAATTCACCCCTCCACTTT
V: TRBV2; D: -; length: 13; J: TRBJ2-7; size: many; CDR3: CASEGLFGYEQYF; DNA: TGTGCCAGCGAAGGACTATTTGGCTACGAGCAGTACTTC
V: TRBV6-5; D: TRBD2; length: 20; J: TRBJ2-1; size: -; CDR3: CASSRPGREGGPTPNNEQFF; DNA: TGTGCCAGCAGTCGTCCGGGCAGGGAGGGCGGGCCAACTCCCAACAATGAGCAGTTCTTC
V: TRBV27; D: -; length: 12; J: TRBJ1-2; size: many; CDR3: CASSLYGDGYTF; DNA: TGTGCCAGCAGTTTATATGGGGATGGCTACACCTTC
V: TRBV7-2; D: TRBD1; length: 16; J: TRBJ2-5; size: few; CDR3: CASSLPLDRGRETQYF; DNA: TGTGCCAGCAGCTTACCCCTCGACAGGGGGCGAGAGACCCAGTACTTC
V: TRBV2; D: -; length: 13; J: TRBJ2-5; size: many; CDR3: CASSEDTQETQYF; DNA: TGTGCCAGCAGTGAGGACACGCAAGAGACCCAGTACTTC
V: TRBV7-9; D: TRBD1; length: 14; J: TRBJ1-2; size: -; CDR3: CASSFGQGADGYTF; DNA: TGTGCCAGCAGCTTCGGTCAGGGGGCGGATGGCTACACCTTC
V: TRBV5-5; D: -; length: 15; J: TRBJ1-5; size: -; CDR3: CASSWSVNLNQPQHF; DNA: TGTGCCAGCAGCTGGTCGGTAAACCTGAATCAGCCCCAGCATTTT
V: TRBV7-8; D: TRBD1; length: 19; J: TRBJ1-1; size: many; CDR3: CASSSPRRQGAYLSTEAFF; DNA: TGTGCCAGCAGCTCTCCTAGGAGACAGGGGGCTTATCTGAGCACTGAAGCTTTCTTT
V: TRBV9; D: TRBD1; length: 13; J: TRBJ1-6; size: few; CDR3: CASGGTGYSPLHF; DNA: TGTGCCAGCGGGGGGACAGGATATTCACCCCTCCACTTT
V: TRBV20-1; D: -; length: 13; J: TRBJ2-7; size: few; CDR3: CSASRSGPYEQYF; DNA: TGCAGTGCTAGTAGGTCAGGGCCCTACGAGCAGTACTTC
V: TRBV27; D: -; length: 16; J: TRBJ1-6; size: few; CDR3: CASSPRRSADNSPLHF; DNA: TGTGCCAGCAGCCCCCGCCGGAGTGCAGATAATTCACCCCTCCACTTT
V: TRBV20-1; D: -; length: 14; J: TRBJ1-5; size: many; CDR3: CSARGTVGNQPQHF; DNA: TGCAGTGCTAGAGGGACAGTGGGCAATCAGCCCCAGCATTTT
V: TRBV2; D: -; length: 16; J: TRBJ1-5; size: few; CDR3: CASSEYRDYSNQPQNF; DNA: TGTGCCAGCAGTGAATACAGGGATTATAGCAATCAGCCCCAGAATTTT
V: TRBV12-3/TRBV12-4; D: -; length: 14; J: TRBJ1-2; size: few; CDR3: CASSFTGGDYGYTF; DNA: TGTGCCAGCAGTTTTACCGGGGGGGACTATGGCTACACCTTC
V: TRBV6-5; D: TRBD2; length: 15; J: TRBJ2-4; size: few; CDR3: CASSYSPSGVNIQYF; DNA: TGTGCCAGCAGTTACTCTCCTAGCGGGGTAAACATTCAGTACTTC
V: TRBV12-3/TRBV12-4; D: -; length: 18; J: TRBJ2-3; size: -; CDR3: CASSPRGQFAVVTDTQYF; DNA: TGTGCCAGCAGTCCGCGTGGACAGTTCGCTGTTGTCACAGATACGCAGTATTTT
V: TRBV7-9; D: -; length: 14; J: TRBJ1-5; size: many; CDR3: CASSSDSSNQPQHF; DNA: TGTGCCAGCAGCTCAGACTCTAGCAATCAGCCCCAGCATTTT
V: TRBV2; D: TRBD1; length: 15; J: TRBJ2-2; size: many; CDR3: CASSGGQVMPGELFF; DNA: TGTGCCAGCAGTGGTGGACAGGTTATGCCCGGGGAGCTGTTTTTT
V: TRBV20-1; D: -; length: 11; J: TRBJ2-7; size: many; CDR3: CSAQTISEQYF; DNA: TGCAGTGCTCAGACTATCTCCGAGCAGTACTTC
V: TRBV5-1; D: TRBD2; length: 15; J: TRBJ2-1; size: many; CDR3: CASSPRTRMVYEQFF; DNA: TGCGCCAGCAGCCCCCGGACTAGGATGGTGTATGAGCAGTTCTTC
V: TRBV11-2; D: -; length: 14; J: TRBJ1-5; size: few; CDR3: CASSLEGYNQPQHF; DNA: TGTGCCAGCAGCTTAGAGGGTTACAATCAGCCCCAGCATTTT
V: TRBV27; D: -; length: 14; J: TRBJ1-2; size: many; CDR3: CASSHGDRNYGYTF; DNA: TGTGCCAGCAGTCACGGTGATCGTAACTATGGCTACACCTTC
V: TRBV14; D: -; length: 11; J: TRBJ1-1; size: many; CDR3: CASSRDREAFF; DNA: TGTGCCAGCAGTCGAGACAGGGAAGCTTTCTTT
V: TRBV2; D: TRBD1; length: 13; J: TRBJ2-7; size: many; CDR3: CASSTGTGNEQYF; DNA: TGTGCCAGCAGTACAGGGACAGGGAACGAGCAGTACTTC
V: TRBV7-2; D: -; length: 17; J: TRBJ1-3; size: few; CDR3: CASSLVMGRSSGNTIYF; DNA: TGTGCCAGCAGCTTAGTTATGGGACGGAGCTCTGGAAACACCATATATTTT